A single sample gave rise to the 27 T cell receptor beta chains below, sequenced in a study of blood T cell repertoires in COVID-19. Data came from immunoSEQ multiplex PCR; TCRdb stores just in-frame clones and leaves some out. This sample carries 250,000 or so clones, about 86% of them seen once, and the ten largest clones take roughly 10%. The specimen sequenced was peripheral blood. All receptors come from an older man with acute or convalescent COVID-19.

A single count supports this clone. The rearrangement uses TRBV5-1 and TRBJ1-3; D gene unclear. Per the germline V gene, CDR1 is SGHRS and CDR2 is YFSETQ. V shed 7 bases and J shed 2 bases, with 13 bases lying between them. This CDR3 has 14 residues. CDR3 region: CASSQASAGNTIYF. Here the CDR3 DNA reads TGCGCCAGCTCTCAGGCGTCGGCTGGAAACACCATATATTTT. Looking up the rest from reference TRBV5-1 and TRBJ1-3 gives the full variable domain: KAGVTQTPRYLIKTRGQQVTLSCSPISGHRSVSWYQQTPGQGLQFLFEYFSETQRNKGNFPGRFSGRQFSNSRSEMNVSTLELGDSALYLCASSQASAGNTIYFGEGSWLTVV.

This rearrangement joins TRBV7-9 to TRBJ1-6, with TRBD1 matching 9 bases. The V segment lost 1 base and the J segment 9 bases; nucleotides outside the gene matches: 16. The CDR3 sequence is 19 residues long. CDR1 and CDR2 from the germline V gene are SEHNR and FQNEAQ (reference sequence). The CDR3 region has the DNA TGTGCCAGCAGCTTAGGAGGGGCCACCGGGACAGGGAATATTTCACCCCTCCACTTT. This sequence encodes CASSLGGATGTGNISPLHF.

This chain uses TRBV6-5 with TRBJ1-6, with 7 positions matching TRBD1. This CDR3 has 15 residues. Trimming cost V 0 bases and J 7 bases; bases outside gene matches: 3. Germline V gene sequence: CDR1 MNHEY, CDR2 SVGAGI. The CDR3, as DNA: TGTGCCAGCAGTTACTCGGGACAGATAAATTCACCCCTCCACTTT. As protein: CASSYSGQINSPLHF.

This clone is a singleton in its sample. The chain combines TRBV5-1 with TRBJ2-1; 15 bases line up with TRBD2. The CDR3 consists of 15 residues. CDR1 and CDR2 (germline): SGHRS, YFSETQ. Unmatched junction bases numbered 3, after V lost 4 bases and J lost 7 bases. The CDR3 nucleotides read TGCGCCAGCAGCGCAGGACTAGCGGGAGGGAATGAGCAGTTCTTC. Its translation is CASSAGLAGGNEQFF.

The genes are TRBV19 and TRBJ1-2, with TRBD1 matching over 8 bases. There are 14 residues in the CDR3. Germline assignment: CDR1 LNHDA and CDR2 SQIVND (reference sequence). V lost 8 bases, J lost 7 bases, and 12 bases stayed unmatched. CDR3 sequence (DNA): TGTGCCAGTGGGACCGGACAGGGTTTGGGTGGCTACACCTTC. It yields the protein CASGTGQGLGGYTF.

DNA for the CDR3: TGTGCCAGCAGTGAATACGGTGAGGGTTTATCAGGTGAGCAGTTCTTC. Translated: CASSEYGEGLSGEQFF. The J gene is TRBJ2-1, the V gene TRBV25-1, with D tentatively TRBD2 (5 bases). This CDR3 region has 16 residues. Trimming left V 0 bases short and J 9 bases short, with 18 bases between. The germline V gene encodes CDR1 MGHDK and CDR2 SYGVNS.

This clone was picked up one time. The genes are TRBV28 and TRBJ1-2; D is possibly TRBD1 (6 bases). The CDR3 runs 15 residues. V was cut by 5 bases and J by 0 bases, with 13 bases left in between. Germline V gene data show CDR1 as MDHEN and CDR2 as SYDVKM. The CDR3 coding sequence is TGTGCCAGCAGTCTGGGGACACGATCTAACTATGGCTACACCTTC. Translation: CASSLGTRSNYGYTF.

The chain joins TRBV30 to TRBJ1-1; TRBD1 matches 8 bases. The CDR3 extends over 17 amino acids. The V segment lost 0 bases and the J segment 0 bases; nucleotides outside the gene matches: 9. CDR1 is GTSNPN and CDR2 is SVGIG in the germline V gene (reference sequence). This chain's CDR3 is CAWSVHRGGTMNTEAFF. The CDR3 DNA sequence: TGTGCCTGGAGTGTACACAGGGGGGGGACCATGAACACTGAAGCTTTCTTT.

The chain has TRBV4-2 and TRBJ2-7; TRBD1 matches at 7 bases. The V gene's germline CDR1 is LGHNA and CDR2 YNFKEQ. The CDR3 consists of 18 residues. V was clipped by 1 base and J by 0 bases; unmatched bases: 12. The chain's CDR3 is CASSQGWQGVSSSYEQYF. In DNA, the CDR3 is TGTGCCAGCAGCCAAGGGTGGCAGGGGGTTTCCAGCTCCTACGAGCAGTACTTC.

Remarks on this clone: Within the sample, other DNA sequences also encode this same CDR3. The rearrangement links TRBV18 to TRBJ2-7; 10 bases fit TRBD2. The CDR3 extends over 15 amino acids. Losses at the gene ends were 0 bases for V and 2 bases for J; bases not matched to a gene: 1. CDR1 and CDR2 (germline): KGHSH, LQKENI. The CDR3 DNA reads as TGTGCCAGCTCACCACCGAGCGGGAGGGCCTACGAGCAGTACTTC. This codes for CASSPPSGRAYEQYF.

J is TRBJ2-7 and V is TRBV27, with 8 nucleotides matching TRBD2. V gave up 5 bases and J gave up 2 bases; unmatched junction bases: 8. Per germline, CDR1 MNHEY and CDR2 SMNVEV (reference sequence). This CDR3 is 15 amino acids long. CDR3 protein: CASSPLGTRPYEQYF. The CDR3 coding sequence is TGTGCCAGCAGTCCATTGGGGACTAGACCCTACGAGCAGTACTTC.

The genes are TRBV27 and TRBJ2-1; 7 positions match TRBD2. Unmatched junction bases numbered 2, after V lost 2 bases and J lost 1 base. The CDR3 has 15 residues. CDR1 MNHEY and CDR2 SMNVEV come from the germline V gene (reference sequence). The CDR3 spells CASSLAGASYNEQFF. In DNA form, the CDR3 reads TGTGCCAGCAGTTTAGCGGGAGCATCCTACAATGAGCAGTTCTTC.

The CDR3 here is CASSEAGSARDQYF. CDR3 DNA sequence: TGTGCCAGCAGTGAAGCGGGGAGTGCTCGGGACCAGTACTTC. The chain uses TRBV6-1 and TRBJ2-5; possibly TRBD2 for D (5 bases). The V end was cut by 0 bases, the J end by 10 bases, with 15 bases between. Per the germline V gene, CDR1 is MNHNS and CDR2 is SASEGT. This CDR3 contains 14 residues.

This clone was picked up a small number of times. The chain has TRBV7-9 and TRBJ1-1, with TRBD1 identical over 8 bases. Germline assignment: CDR1 SEHNR and CDR2 FQNEAQ (reference sequence). CDR3 size: 18 residues. V lost 5 bases, J lost 1 base, and 15 bases stayed unmatched. CDR3 coding DNA: TGTGCCAGCAGCCTGCCAACAGGGGGAGCCACAACGAACACTGAAGCTTTCTTT. Translating gives CASSLPTGGATTNTEAFF.

The gene calls are TRBV4-1 and TRBJ2-7; 10 bases map to TRBD2. The V and J ends lost 0 bases and 3 bases, in that order; junction bases with no gene match: 2. The CDR3 is 15 amino acids. Germline CDR1 is MGHRA and CDR2 is YSYEKL. Written as DNA, the CDR3 is TGCGCCAGCAGCCAAGATACTAGCGGGATCTACGAGCAGTACTTC. Its protein is CASSQDTSGIYEQYF.

The rearrangement uses TRBV19 and TRBJ1-2; 7 bases align to TRBD1. The CDR3 loop spans 14 amino acids. Trimming removed 10 bases from V and 0 bases from J; junction bases left unmatched: 8. CDR1 is LNHDA, CDR2 SQIVND, per germline (reference sequence). CDR3 nucleotide sequence: TGTGCCACCCAAGGGACAGTAGCTAACTATGGCTACACCTTC. It yields the protein CATQGTVANYGYTF.

The V and J genes are TRBV29-1 and TRBJ1-1; 12 nucleotides agree with TRBD1. The germline CDR1 and CDR2 sequences are SQVTM and ANQGSEA. This CDR3 contains 14 residues. CDR3 loop: CSIRDRGQGTEAFF. DNA for the CDR3: TGCAGTATCCGGGACAGGGGGCAGGGCACTGAAGCTTTCTTT.

CDR3 coding DNA: TGTGCCAGCAGCTTAGATCTGGAGGGAGGCGGCTACACCTTC. As protein: CASSLDLEGGGYTF. This chain joins TRBV11-2 and TRBJ1-2; D remains ambiguous. The CDR3 loop spans 14 amino acids. Germline CDR1 SGHAT, CDR2 FQNNGV. V lost 0 bases, J lost 8 bases, and 13 bases lay in between.

The chain combines TRBV7-3 with TRBJ2-1; a possible D gene is TRBD2 (5 bases). CDR3 length equals 13 residues. CDR1 is SGHTA, CDR2 FQGTGA, per germline. V shed 4 bases and J shed 2 bases, with 6 bases lying between them. CDR3 region: CASSSGTYNEQFF. CDR3 nucleotides: TGTGCCAGCAGCTCCGGGACCTACAATGAGCAGTTCTTC.

In DNA form, the CDR3 reads TGCGCCAGCAGCCAAGATAAAACTAGCGGGAGTCCGAATACGCAGTATTTT. Protein: CASSQDKTSGSPNTQYF. The chain recombines TRBV4-1 with TRBJ2-3; 11 bases fit TRBD2. With V trimmed by 0 bases and J by 7 bases, 9 bases remained unmatched. This CDR3 spans 17 amino acids. Germline V CDR1 and CDR2: MGHRA, YSYEKL.

CDR3 loop: CASSPGPAHRYEQYF. The CDR3 DNA reads TGTGCCAGCAGCCCCGGACCAGCACACAGGTACGAGCAGTACTTC. The rearrangement joins TRBV3-1 (or the pseudogene TRBV3-2) to TRBJ2-7, with D perhaps TRBD1 (5 bases). This CDR3 is built from 15 residues. V was trimmed by 4 bases and J by 4 bases, leaving 17 bases between them. Germline V CDR1 and CDR2: LGHDT, YNNKEL (reference sequence).

A few counts support this clone. The chain combines TRBV2 with TRBJ1-6, with a tentative D call TRBD1 (6 bases). Germline CDR1 reads SNHLY; CDR2 reads FYNNEI. Trimming removed 3 bases at V and 10 bases at J, with 13 bases between. CDR3 length: 14 amino acids. The chain's CDR3 is CASSDTGYDSPLHF. The CDR3 DNA is TGTGCCAGCAGTGACACAGGGTACGACTCACCCCTCCACTTT.

This sequence joins TRBV27 and TRBJ1-2, with TRBD1 matching 7 bases. V dropped 5 bases and J dropped 8; count of bases not matched to a gene: 8. Germline assignment: CDR1 MNHEY and CDR2 SMNVEV (reference sequence). CDR3 length: 13 residues. This CDR3 is CASSARQGGGYTF. CDR3 DNA sequence: TGTGCCAGCAGTGCCCGACAGGGTGGCGGCTACACCTTC.

The chain uses TRBV6-1 and TRBJ2-3; 12 bases match TRBD2. V lost 2 bases, J lost 0 bases, and 6 bases stayed unmatched. The CDR3 is made up of 18 amino acids. Germline lookup yields CDR1 MNHNS and CDR2 SASEGT. The CDR3 here is CASSELAGGHTSTDTQYF. The CDR3, as DNA: TGTGCCAGCAGTGAACTAGCGGGGGGGCATACTAGCACAGATACGCAGTATTTT.

This clone has just a few counts. The chain is built from TRBV7-2 and TRBJ1-1; 10 bases map to TRBD1. The junction had 4 bases not matched to a gene; V was cut back by 5 bases and J by 1 base. Germline CDR1 and CDR2: SGHTA and FQGNSA. This CDR3 is 15 amino acids long. The DNA for the CDR3 is TGTGCCAGCAGCCCCAGGACAGGGGGGAACACTGAAGCTTTCTTT. Protein sequence: CASSPRTGGNTEAFF.

This chain uses TRBV19 with TRBJ2-7, with D maybe TRBD1 (7 bases). Trimming cost V 2 bases and J 7 bases, with 15 bases left between them. Germline CDR1 and CDR2: LNHDA and SQIVND (reference sequence). CDR3 length equals 14 residues. Here the CDR3 DNA reads TGTGCCAGTAGTATACCGGAGGGGGCTGGAGAGCAGTACTTC. This gives the protein CASSIPEGAGEQYF.

The chain recombines TRBV5-8 with TRBJ2-2; no definite D call. Germline V gene data show CDR1 as SGHTS and CDR2 as YDEGEE. The CDR3 spans 13 residues. Deletions cut 1 base from V and 3 bases from J, with 4 bases between. The CDR3, as DNA: TGTGCCAGCAGCTTGATATACACCGGGGAGCTGTTTTTT. Translated, it gives CASSLIYTGELFF.